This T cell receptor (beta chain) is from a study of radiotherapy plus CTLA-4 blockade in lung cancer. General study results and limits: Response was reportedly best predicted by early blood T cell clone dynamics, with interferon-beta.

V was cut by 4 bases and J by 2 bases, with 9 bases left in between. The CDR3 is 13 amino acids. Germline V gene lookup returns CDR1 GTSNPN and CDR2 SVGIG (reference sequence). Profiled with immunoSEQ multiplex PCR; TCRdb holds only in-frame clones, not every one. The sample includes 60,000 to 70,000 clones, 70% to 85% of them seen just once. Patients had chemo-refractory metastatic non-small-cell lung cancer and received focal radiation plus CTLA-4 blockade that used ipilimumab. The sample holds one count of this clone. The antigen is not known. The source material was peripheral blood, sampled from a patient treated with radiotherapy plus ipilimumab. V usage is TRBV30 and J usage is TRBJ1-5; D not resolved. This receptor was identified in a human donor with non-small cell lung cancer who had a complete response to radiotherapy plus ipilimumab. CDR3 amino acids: CAWNARGNQPQHF. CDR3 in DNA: TGTGCCTGGAATGCGAGAGGCAATCAGCCCCAGCATTTT.